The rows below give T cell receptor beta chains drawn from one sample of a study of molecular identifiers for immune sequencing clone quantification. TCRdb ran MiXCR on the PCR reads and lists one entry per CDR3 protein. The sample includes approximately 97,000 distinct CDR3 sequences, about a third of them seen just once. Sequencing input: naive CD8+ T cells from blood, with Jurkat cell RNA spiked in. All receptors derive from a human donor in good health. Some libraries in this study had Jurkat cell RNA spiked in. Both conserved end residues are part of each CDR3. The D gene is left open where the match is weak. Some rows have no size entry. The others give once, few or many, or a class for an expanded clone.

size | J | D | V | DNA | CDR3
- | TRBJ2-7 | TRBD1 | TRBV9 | TGTGCCAGCAGCTCCACCGGGACAGGGACCTACGAGCAGTACTTC | CASSSTGTGTYEQYF
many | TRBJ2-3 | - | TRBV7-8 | TGTGCCAGCAGCGAGAGTGCAGATACGCAGTATTTT | CASSESADTQYF
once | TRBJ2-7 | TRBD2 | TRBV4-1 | TGCGCCAGCAGCCAAGATCCGGGAGGGCCCTACGAGCAGTACTTC | CASSQDPGGPYEQYF
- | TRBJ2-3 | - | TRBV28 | TGTGCCAGCGGTTTAGTAGTGGGGACACTAGCCGAGCCACCAGATACGCAGTATTTT | CASGLVVGTLAEPPDTQYF
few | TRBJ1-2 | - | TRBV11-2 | TGTGCCAGCAGCTTAGATCCAGGACGAAGCTATGGCTACACCTTC | CASSLDPGRSYGYTF
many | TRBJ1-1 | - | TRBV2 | TGTGCCAGCAGTGAAGACGGGGCGATTTGGAAAGCTTTCTTT | CASSEDGAIWKAFF
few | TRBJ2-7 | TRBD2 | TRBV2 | TGTGCCAGCAAGGAGCGGGAGCTATACGAGCAGTACTTC | CASKERELYEQYF
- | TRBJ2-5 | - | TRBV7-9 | TGTGCCAGCAGCATACTAGAGACCCAGTACTTC | CASSILETQYF
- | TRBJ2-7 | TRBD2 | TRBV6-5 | TGTGCCAGCAGCTCCCTCTTCCGGGACTACTTTGCCTACGAGCAGTACTTC | CASSSLFRDYFAYEQYF
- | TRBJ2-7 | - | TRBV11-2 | TGTGCCAGCAGCCCTGGGGCGCGAATTTACGAGCAGTACTTC | CASSPGARIYEQYF
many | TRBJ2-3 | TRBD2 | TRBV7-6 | TGTGCCAGCAGCCAAAGGACTAGCGGGAGAACAGATACGCAGTATTTT | CASSQRTSGRTDTQYF
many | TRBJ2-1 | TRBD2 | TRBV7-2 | TGTGCCAGCAGCTCGAGTAGCGGGGCGTACAATGAGCAGTTCTTC | CASSSSSGAYNEQFF
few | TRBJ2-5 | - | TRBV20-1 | TGCAGTGCTACGGACAACCAAGAGACCCAGTACTTC | CSATDNQETQYF
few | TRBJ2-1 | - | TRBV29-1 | TGCAGCGTTGAAAGCTCTGATGAGCAGTTCTTC | CSVESSDEQFF
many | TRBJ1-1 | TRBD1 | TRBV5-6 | TGTGCCAGCAGCTTGGGGACAGGGGACACTGAAGCTTTCTTT | CASSLGTGDTEAFF
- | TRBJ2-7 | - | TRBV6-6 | TGTGCCAGCAGTTATCCCAACTACGAGCAGTACTTC | CASSYPNYEQYF
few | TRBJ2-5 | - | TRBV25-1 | TGTGCCAGCAGTTGGACAACTGAGGAGACCCAGTACTTC | CASSWTTEETQYF
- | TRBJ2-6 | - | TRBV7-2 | TGTGCCAGCAGCTCACCCGAGGAAACTGGGGCCAACGTCCTGACTTTC | CASSSPEETGANVLTF
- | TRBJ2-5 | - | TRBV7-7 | TGTGCTAGCAGCTTAGTGGCAGGGTCGGAGACCCAGTACTTC | CASSLVAGSETQYF
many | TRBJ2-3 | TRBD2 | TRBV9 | TGTGCCAGCAGCGCCCTCCTGGGGCTAGCGGAGACAGATACGCAGTATTTT | CASSALLGLAETDTQYF
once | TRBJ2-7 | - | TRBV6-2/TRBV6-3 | TGTGCCAGCAGCCGGCGGGGTTTCTACGAGCAGTACTTC | CASSRRGFYEQYF
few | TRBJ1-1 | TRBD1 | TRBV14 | TGTGCCAGCAGCCCCTGGGACAGGGTGACAGCTTTCTTT | CASSPWDRVTAFF
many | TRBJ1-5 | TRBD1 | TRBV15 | TGTGCCACCAGCAGAGTATCGACAGGGGCTAATCAGCCCCAGCATTTT | CATSRVSTGANQPQHF
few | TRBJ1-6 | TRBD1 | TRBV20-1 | TGCAGTGCCACCGGGACAGGGGTACCGAATTCACCCCTCCACTTT | CSATGTGVPNSPLHF
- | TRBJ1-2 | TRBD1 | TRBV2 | TGTGCCAGCAGGAAGGTGGGACAGGGAAATCATGGCTACACCTTC | CASRKVGQGNHGYTF
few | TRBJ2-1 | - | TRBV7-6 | TGTGCCAGCAGCTTAGGTATGTCACCTGAGCTCTTCTTC | CASSLGMSPELFF
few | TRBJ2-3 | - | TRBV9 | TGTGCCAGCAGCGTTCAGGGTCGGGTTGCAGATACGCAGTATTTT | CASSVQGRVADTQYF
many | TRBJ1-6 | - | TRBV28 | TGTGCCAGCAGTTTTCTAGAGGTTGACAATTCACCCCTCCACTTT | CASSFLEVDNSPLHF
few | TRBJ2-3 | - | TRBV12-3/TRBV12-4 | TGTGCCAGCAGTTTTGAGGTTTTCGCTCCTAGCACAGATACGCAGTATTTT | CASSFEVFAPSTDTQYF
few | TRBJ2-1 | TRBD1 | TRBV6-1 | TGTGCCAGCAGTGAGTATATACAGGGGGCATCGGATGAGCAGTTCTTC | CASSEYIQGASDEQFF
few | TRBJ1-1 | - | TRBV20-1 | TGCAGTGCTAAAGAAGATGCGGCTTTCTTT | CSAKEDAAFF
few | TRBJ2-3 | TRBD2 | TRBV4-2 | TGTGCCAGCAGCTCCCCCGGTAGCGGGAGGGTGACAACAGATACGCAGTATTTT | CASSSPGSGRVTTDTQYF
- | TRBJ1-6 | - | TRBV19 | TGTGCCAGTAGTATTGTCCTCACAGGCAATTCACCCCTCCACTTT | CASSIVLTGNSPLHF
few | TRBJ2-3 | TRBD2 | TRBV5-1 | TGCGCCAGCAGCATCGGACTAGCGGGAGGGGGAGATACGCAGTATTTT | CASSIGLAGGGDTQYF
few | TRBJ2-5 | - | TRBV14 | TGTGCCAGCAGCCATTTCACGGGACACCTAACCCTAGAGACCCAGTACTTC | CASSHFTGHLTLETQYF
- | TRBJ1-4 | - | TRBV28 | TGTGCCAGCAGTGTGACAGCAGCTAATGAAAAACTGTTTTTT | CASSVTAANEKLFF
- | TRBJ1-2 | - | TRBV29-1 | TGCAGCGTTGACAGGGGCGTCTATGGCTACACCTTC | CSVDRGVYGYTF
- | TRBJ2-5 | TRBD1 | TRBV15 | TGTGCCACAACACGGACAGGGTCAGAGACCCAGTACTTC | CATTRTGSETQYF
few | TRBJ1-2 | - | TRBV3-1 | TGTGCCAGCAGCCAACTACCCCGGAGGGCGGAAGGCTACACCTTC | CASSQLPRRAEGYTF
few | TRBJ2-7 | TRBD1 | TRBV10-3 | TGTGCCATCAGGGGGACAGGGCTGTCCTACGAGCAGTACTTC | CAIRGTGLSYEQYF
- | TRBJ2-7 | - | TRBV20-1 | TGCAGTGCTTACAGGGAATACGAGCAGTACTTC | CSAYREYEQYF
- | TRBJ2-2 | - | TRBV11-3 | TGTGCCAGCAGCGATAGACACCAGAACACCGGGGAGCTGTTTTTT | CASSDRHQNTGELFF
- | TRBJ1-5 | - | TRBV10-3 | TGTGCCATCACCCAGGGGAGACGGCCCCAGCATTTT | CAITQGRRPQHF
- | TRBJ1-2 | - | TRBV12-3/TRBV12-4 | TGTGCCAGCAGTTCCTCCGTGACAAGGAACTATGGCTACACCTTC | CASSSSVTRNYGYTF